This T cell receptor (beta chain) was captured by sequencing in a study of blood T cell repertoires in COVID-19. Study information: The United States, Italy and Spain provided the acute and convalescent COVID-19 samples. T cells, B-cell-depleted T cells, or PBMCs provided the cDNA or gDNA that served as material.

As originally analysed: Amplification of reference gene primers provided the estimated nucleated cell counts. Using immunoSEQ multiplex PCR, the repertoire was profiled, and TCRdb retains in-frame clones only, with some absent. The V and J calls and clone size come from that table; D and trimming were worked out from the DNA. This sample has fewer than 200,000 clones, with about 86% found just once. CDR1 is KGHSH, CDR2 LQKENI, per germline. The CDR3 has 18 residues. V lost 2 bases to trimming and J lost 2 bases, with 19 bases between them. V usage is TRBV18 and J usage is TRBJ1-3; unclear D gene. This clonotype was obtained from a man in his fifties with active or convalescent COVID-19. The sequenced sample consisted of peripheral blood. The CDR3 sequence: CASSPAQDSPITGNTIYF. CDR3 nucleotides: TGTGCCAGCTCACCAGCGCAAGATAGCCCGATCACTGGAAACACCATATATTTT.